Each of the 22 T cell receptor beta chains below was sequenced from the same sample in a study of cytomegalovirus exposure and HLA in healthy donors. PCR was performed using 60 Vbeta and 13 Jbeta primers. Sequencing was performed with immunoSEQ multiplex PCR; in TCRdb, only in-frame clones are kept and a portion is missing. The sample table includes roughly 75,000 clones. Sequencing was carried out using PBMCs. These receptor sequences come from a man aged 40-55 years in good health and CMV-seronegative.

V gene TRBV30 combines with J gene TRBJ1-4; 9 bases match TRBD1. The CDR3 totals 14 residues. Germline V gives CDR1 GTSNPN, CDR2 SVGIG (reference sequence). J was trimmed by 7 bases and V by 3 bases; bases with no gene match: 6. This chain's CDR3 is CAWRAGTGIEKLFF. For the CDR3, the DNA is TGTGCCTGGAGGGCCGGGACAGGGATTGAAAAACTGTTTTTT.

The J gene is TRBJ1-5, the V gene TRBV6-6, with 9 bases that match TRBD1. The V gene end was trimmed by 6 bases and the J gene end by 4 bases; junction bases not matched to a gene: 7. CDR1 is MNHNY, CDR2 SVGAGI, per germline (reference sequence). CDR3 length equals 15 residues. The CDR3 region has the DNA TGTGCCAGCAGGAGCGGGACAGGGCCAAATCAGCCCCAGCATTTT. Its translation: CASRSGTGPNQPQHF.

The rearrangement links TRBV2 to TRBJ1-2; the match to TRBD1 covers 7 bases. The germline gives CDR1 SNHLY, CDR2 FYNNEI. The CDR3 spans 15 residues. J gave up 5 bases and V 2 bases, and 8 bases lay outside the gene matches. The CDR3 DNA follows: TGTGCCAGCAGTGAACTGGGACAGCCACCTTATGGCTACACCTTC. It is translated as CASSELGQPPYGYTF.

J is TRBJ2-7 and V is TRBV9; the D gene is possibly TRBD1 (7 bases). The length of the CDR3 is 15 residues. The V and J ends lost 2 bases and 0 bases respectively, with 12 bases between them. Germline CDR1 SGDLS, CDR2 YYNGEE. CDR3 DNA: TGTGCCAGCAGCGTTGGAGGGGGCAACTCCTACGAGCAGTACTTC. The encoded protein is CASSVGGGNSYEQYF.

The rearrangement links TRBV14 to TRBJ1-5, with unresolved D. The CDR3 totals 13 residues. Deletions cut 1 base from V and 3 bases from J, with 4 bases between. CDR1 and CDR2 (germline): SGHDN, FVKESK. The CDR3, as DNA: TGTGCCAGCAGCCAAGCCATCAATCAGCCCCAGCATTTT. Translated: CASSQAINQPQHF.

J is TRBJ1-1 and V is TRBV7-9; unclear D gene. In germline, CDR1 is SEHNR, CDR2 FQNEAQ (reference sequence). Deletions cut 5 bases from V and 3 bases from J, with 13 bases between. There are 14 residues in the CDR3. The CDR3 region is CASSKASSDTEAFF. The CDR3 DNA reads as TGTGCCAGCAGCAAAGCGAGTTCGGACACTGAAGCTTTCTTT.

The gene calls are TRBV7-9 and TRBJ2-1, with 8 bases matching TRBD1. Germline V gives CDR1 SEHNR, CDR2 FQNEAQ (reference sequence). Trimming cost V 4 bases and J 9 bases; bases outside gene matches: 5. The CDR3 runs to 13 residues. The CDR3 coding sequence is TGTGCCAGCAGCTCGTCAGGGGGCAGTGAGCAGTTCTTC. Its translation is CASSSSGGSEQFF.

The chain combines TRBV18 with TRBJ1-4; no definite D call. The CDR3 has 14 amino acids. The V gene lost 2 bases and the J gene lost 2 bases, with 6 bases spanning the gap. The germline V gene has CDR1 KGHSH and CDR2 LQKENI. The CDR3 nucleotides are TGTGCCAGCTCACCAGGCGGGACTAATGAAAAACTGTTTTTT. Its protein product is CASSPGGTNEKLFF.

The V gene is TRBV27, the J gene TRBJ1-4, with 8 positions matching TRBD1. J gave up 2 bases and V 4 bases, and 3 bases lay outside the gene matches. The CDR3 totals 15 residues. Germline lookup yields CDR1 MNHEY and CDR2 SMNVEV (reference sequence). The CDR3 DNA follows: TGTGCCAGCAGTTCCCAGGGGGCCACTAATGAAAAACTGTTTTTT. It translates to CASSSQGATNEKLFF.

V and J are TRBV4-3 and TRBJ2-2; perhaps TRBD2 as D (5 bases). CDR1 LGHNA and CDR2 YSLEER come from the germline V gene. The V and J ends lost 1 base and 0 bases respectively, with 9 bases between them. This CDR3 is 16 amino acids long. This CDR3 reads CASSQASGANTGELFF. In nucleotides, the CDR3 is TGCGCCAGCAGCCAAGCTTCCGGGGCGAACACCGGGGAGCTGTTTTTT.

The chain combines TRBV25-1 with TRBJ1-1, with 7 bases that match TRBD1. J lost 4 bases, V lost 7 bases, and 9 bases had no gene match. CDR1 and CDR2 from the germline V gene are MGHDK and SYGVNS. The CDR3 is 14 residues long. As DNA, the CDR3 is TGTGCCAGCACAGACAGGGAAACGGGCACTGAAGCTTTCTTT. Amino acid sequence: CASTDRETGTEAFF.

This sequence joins TRBV16 and TRBJ1-3; D may be TRBD1 (6 bases). Germline-derived CDR1 and CDR2 are KGHSY and FQNENV. Trimming took 2 bases from V and 1 from J, leaving 24 bases between them. This CDR3 comprises 20 residues. CDR3 protein: CASSQKQGFEGLQSGNTIYF. The CDR3 nucleotides read TGTGCCAGCAGCCAAAAACAGGGATTCGAGGGCCTGCAGTCTGGAAACACCATATATTTT. Complete variable domain (other parts from reference TRBV16 and TRBJ1-3): GEEVAQTPKHLVRGEGQKAKLYCAPIKGHSYVFWYQQVLKNEFKFLISFQNENVFDETGMPKERFSAKCLPNSPCSLEIQATKLEDSAVYFCASSQKQGFEGLQSGNTIYFGEGSWLTVV.

The chain carries TRBV28 and TRBJ1-4; no definite D call. V was shortened by 6 bases and J by 3 bases, with 11 bases between the two germline ends. The CDR3 covers 14 residues. Germline CDR1 MDHEN, CDR2 SYDVKM. The CDR3 DNA follows: TGTGCCAGCAGCGAGGGCAGGTCTAATGAAAAACTGTTTTTT. Its protein is CASSEGRSNEKLFF.

The chain uses TRBV9 and TRBJ2-1; 13 bases are shared with TRBD2. This CDR3 comprises 19 residues. Germline CDR1 is SGDLS and CDR2 is YYNGEE. Trimming at V came to 0 bases and at J to 1 base, leaving 7 bases not matched to a gene. The CDR3 protein is CASSVVPGTSGISYNEQFF. CDR3 sequence (DNA): TGTGCCAGCAGCGTAGTTCCGGGGACTAGCGGGATATCCTACAATGAGCAGTTCTTC.

V and J are TRBV5-4 and TRBJ1-6, with D possibly being TRBD1 (6 bases). Germline V CDR1 and CDR2: SGHNT, YYREEE (reference sequence). This CDR3 comprises 16 residues. Between the trimmed V and J ends, which lost 0 bases and 0 bases, there was a span of 7 bases. CDR3 region: CASSLGGGSYNSPLHF. CDR3 sequence (DNA): TGTGCCAGCAGCTTGGGAGGGGGCTCCTATAATTCACCCCTCCACTTT.

The CDR3 DNA is TGTGCCAGCAGCCTAGGGGCAGGGGTGACTGGAAACACCATATATTTT. This codes for CASSLGAGVTGNTIYF. The genes are TRBV11-2 and TRBJ1-3; tentatively, D is TRBD1 (6 bases). Germline V lookup: CDR1 SGHAT, CDR2 FQNNGV. The length of the CDR3 is 16 residues. The germline V and J ends were trimmed by 5 bases and 2 bases, with 16 bases remaining between them.

The chain has TRBV5-1 and TRBJ1-2, with 9 bases that match TRBD1. CDR3 length: 14 residues. Per germline, CDR1 SGHRS and CDR2 YFSETQ. Unmatched junction bases numbered 5, after V lost 0 bases and J lost 8 bases. The CDR3 DNA reads TGCGCCAGCAGCTTGGACGGGACAGGGCCGGGCTACACCTTC. It is translated as CASSLDGTGPGYTF. Combining the CDR3 with reference TRBV5-1 and TRBJ1-2 gives the whole variable domain KAGVTQTPRYLIKTRGQQVTLSCSPISGHRSVSWYQQTPGQGLQFLFEYFSETQRNKGNFPGRFSGRQFSNSRSEMNVSTLELGDSALYLCASSLDGTGPGYTFGSGTRLTVV.

The V call is TRBV2, the J call TRBJ2-5; D is possibly TRBD2 (5 bases). The CDR3 is 14 residues long. V lost 3 bases to trimming and J lost 5 bases, with 13 bases between them. Per germline, CDR1 SNHLY and CDR2 FYNNEI. CDR3 protein: CASSDRTLGETQYF. The CDR3 DNA reads as TGTGCCAGCAGTGACAGGACTCTGGGCGAGACCCAGTACTTC.

For the CDR3, the DNA is TGCGCCAGCAGCCAAGATGAGGGGGTTTTATACGAGCAGTACTTC. Encoded protein: CASSQDEGVLYEQYF. The chain couples TRBV4-3 to TRBJ2-7, with D perhaps matching TRBD1 (6 bases). This CDR3 comprises 15 residues. Germline V gene sequence: CDR1 LGHNA, CDR2 YSLEER. Trimming removed 0 bases from V and 4 bases from J, with 13 bases in between.

The genes are TRBV7-9 and TRBJ2-1; 8 positions match TRBD2. The CDR3 consists of 14 residues. V was pared by 5 bases and J by 6 bases, with 6 bases of the junction left unmatched. The germline CDR1 and CDR2 sequences are SEHNR and FQNEAQ (reference sequence). CDR3 nucleotides: TGTGCCAGCAGCCCAAATAGCGGGATCAATGAGCAGTTCTTC. Translating it yields CASSPNSGINEQFF.

The chain joins TRBV6-1 to TRBJ2-5; 7 bases are shared with TRBD1. The J call is uncertain, as TRBJ2-7 better fits the DNA end. CDR1 is MNHNS and CDR2 is SASEGT in the germline V gene. The CDR3 loop spans 13 amino acids. For the CDR3, the DNA is TGTGCCAGCAGTGCAATGACAGGGTACGAGCAGTACTTC. Encoded protein: CASSAMTGYEQYF.

The rearrangement uses TRBV27 and TRBJ2-1; a weak D match, TRBD2 (6 bases). CDR3 length: 20 residues. The ends were cut back, 3 bases at V and 0 bases at J, with 24 bases in the middle. In germline, CDR1 is MNHEY, CDR2 SMNVEV (reference sequence). CDR3 protein: CASSFADFRGLSSSYNEQFF. In DNA form, the CDR3 reads TGTGCCAGCAGTTTTGCCGACTTCCGAGGACTAAGCAGCTCCTACAATGAGCAGTTCTTC.